This entry lists 13 T cell receptor beta chains sequenced from one sample in a study of graft-versus-host responses after intestinal transplantation. Clones were read by immunoSEQ multiplex PCR, and TCRdb kept only the in-frame ones, dropping some. The sample yields about 37,000 clones, about 90% seen once. Once graft tissue had been processed, intraepithelial and lamina propria lymphocytes were released. Material: ileum tissue, obtained 204 days after intestinal transplant. These receptors were taken from a human patient who received an intestinal transplant, so some T cells may come from the graft donor.

Only a few counts were recorded for this clone. The chain employs TRBV7-2 and TRBJ1-2, with D unclear. Trimming left V 5 bases short and J 1 base short, with 11 bases between. CDR1 and CDR2 from the germline V gene are SGHTA and FQGNSA. This CDR3 has 14 residues. CDR3 residues: CASSPGGVNYGYTF. In DNA, the CDR3 is TGTGCCAGCAGCCCCGGAGGAGTTAACTATGGCTACACCTTC.

In its sample, this clone was seen a few times. The chain is built from TRBV19 and TRBJ2-7, with TRBD2 as a possible D gene (6 bases). Deletions cut 7 bases from V and 4 bases from J, with 17 bases between. The length of the CDR3 is 14 residues. The germline V gene encodes CDR1 LNHDA and CDR2 SQIVND (reference sequence). CDR3 region: CASKSRAGRYEQYF. DNA of the CDR3: TGTGCCAGTAAATCCCGCGCAGGGAGGTACGAGCAGTACTTC.

This chain uses TRBV6-1 with TRBJ2-4; 8 bases are a match to TRBD2. The junction had 2 bases not matched to a gene; V was cut back by 0 bases and J by 1 base. This CDR3 contains 16 residues. The germline V gene has CDR1 MNHNS and CDR2 SASEGT. DNA of the CDR3: TGTGCCAGCAGTGAAGCAGCTAGCGGGGCCAAAAACATTCAGTACTTC. Translation gives CASSEAASGAKNIQYF.

The genes are TRBV28 and TRBJ2-7, with a tentative D call TRBD2 (6 bases). Germline V gene lookup returns CDR1 MDHEN and CDR2 SYDVKM. CDR3 length: 14 residues. Trimming removed 4 bases from V and 6 bases from J, with 16 bases in between. The CDR3 loop is CASSYGTRRVEQYF. The CDR3 bases are TGTGCCAGCAGTTATGGGACTCGGCGGGTCGAGCAGTACTTC.

This clone is deemed medium-sized. J is TRBJ1-5 and V is TRBV5-6, with D maybe TRBD1 (6 bases). This CDR3 is built from 14 residues. CDR1 is SGHDT and CDR2 is YYEEEE in the germline V gene. The germline V and J ends were trimmed by 4 bases and 7 bases, with 15 bases remaining between them. The CDR3 protein is CASSRGGHWQPQHF. Written as DNA, the CDR3 is TGTGCCAGCAGCCGGGGGGGACACTGGCAGCCCCAGCATTTT.

The chain combines TRBV5-1 with TRBJ2-5; 8 bases line up with TRBD2. Trimming removed 4 bases from V and 5 bases from J; junction bases left unmatched: 13. The germline V gene has CDR1 SGHRS and CDR2 YFSETQ. CDR3 length: 16 amino acids. The CDR3: CASSPSSGGPGETQYF. For the CDR3, the DNA is TGCGCCAGCAGCCCGTCGAGCGGGGGCCCGGGGGAGACCCAGTACTTC. Drawing the rest from reference TRBV5-1 and TRBJ2-5, the complete variable domain is KAGVTQTPRYLIKTRGQQVTLSCSPISGHRSVSWYQQTPGQGLQFLFEYFSETQRNKGNFPGRFSGRQFSNSRSEMNVSTLELGDSALYLCASSPSSGGPGETQYFGPGTRLLVL.

This chain links TRBV19 with TRBJ1-5; 7 bases fit TRBD1. Losses at the gene ends were 4 bases for V and 3 bases for J; bases not matched to a gene: 9. Germline V gives CDR1 LNHDA, CDR2 SQIVND (reference sequence). The CDR3 is 16 amino acids. DNA for the CDR3: TGTGCCAGTAGTACTGTCCTAGGGGGCAACAATCAGCCCCAGCATTTT. Encoded protein: CASSTVLGGNNQPQHF.

The V and J genes are TRBV5-1 and TRBJ2-3; no clear D. V lost 0 bases and J 3 bases, leaving 20 bases between the germline ends. Germline-derived CDR1 and CDR2 are SGHRS and YFSETQ. The CDR3 consists of 18 residues. For the CDR3, the DNA is TGCGCCAGCAGCTTGGATATTTCGGGTAAACGTTGGACAGATACGCAGTATTTT. Amino acids: CASSLDISGKRWTDTQYF.

The chain combines TRBV5-1 with TRBJ2-7, with D uncertain. The CDR3 runs 15 residues. V was cut by 4 bases and J by 0 bases, with 14 bases left in between. Germline V gene sequence: CDR1 SGHRS, CDR2 YFSETQ. In DNA, the CDR3 is TGCGCCAGCAGCATCCACCAGACACCCTCCTACGAGCAGTACTTC. Its translation: CASSIHQTPSYEQYF.

The chain couples TRBV10-2 to TRBJ1-5, with D tentatively TRBD1 (5 bases). This CDR3 is 15 amino acids long. CDR1 is WSHSY, CDR2 SAAADI, per germline. Trimming stripped 1 base from V and 2 bases from J, with 9 bases between. The CDR3, as DNA: TGCGCCAGCAGTGAGTGGGGGGAAGGCAATCAGCCCCAGCATTTT. Translating it yields CASSEWGEGNQPQHF.

V and J are TRBV28 and TRBJ2-2; 9 nucleotides align to TRBD2. After removal of 6 bases from V and 1 base from J, the junction contained 3 bases not matched to a gene. This CDR3 region has 15 residues. The germline CDR1 and CDR2 sequences are MDHEN and SYDVKM. DNA for the CDR3: TGTGCCAGCAGCCTAGCGGGGAAGAACACCGGGGAGCTGTTTTTT. It codes for CASSLAGKNTGELFF.

The V and J genes are TRBV5-1 and TRBJ1-5; D gene ambiguous. Germline CDR1 reads SGHRS; CDR2 reads YFSETQ. V shed 4 bases and J shed 7 bases, with 24 bases lying between them. This CDR3 has 17 amino acids. The CDR3 DNA is TGCGCCAGCAGCCCCTCAACTACAGATAACCCCCCACAGCCCCAGCATTTT. Translated, it gives CASSPSTTDNPPQPQHF. The variable domain in full, with the rest retrieved from reference TRBV5-1 and TRBJ1-5, is KAGVTQTPRYLIKTRGQQVTLSCSPISGHRSVSWYQQTPGQGLQFLFEYFSETQRNKGNFPGRFSGRQFSNSRSEMNVSTLELGDSALYLCASSPSTTDNPPQPQHFGDGTRLSIL.

V gene TRBV19 combines with J gene TRBJ1-4; D gene ambiguous. Germline V gene sequence: CDR1 LNHDA, CDR2 SQIVND (reference sequence). V shed 5 bases and J shed 10 bases, with 11 bases lying between them. This CDR3 contains 12 residues. Here the CDR3 reads CASSLKDGKLFF. CDR3 coding DNA: TGTGCCAGTAGTCTAAAGGACGGAAAACTGTTTTTT.